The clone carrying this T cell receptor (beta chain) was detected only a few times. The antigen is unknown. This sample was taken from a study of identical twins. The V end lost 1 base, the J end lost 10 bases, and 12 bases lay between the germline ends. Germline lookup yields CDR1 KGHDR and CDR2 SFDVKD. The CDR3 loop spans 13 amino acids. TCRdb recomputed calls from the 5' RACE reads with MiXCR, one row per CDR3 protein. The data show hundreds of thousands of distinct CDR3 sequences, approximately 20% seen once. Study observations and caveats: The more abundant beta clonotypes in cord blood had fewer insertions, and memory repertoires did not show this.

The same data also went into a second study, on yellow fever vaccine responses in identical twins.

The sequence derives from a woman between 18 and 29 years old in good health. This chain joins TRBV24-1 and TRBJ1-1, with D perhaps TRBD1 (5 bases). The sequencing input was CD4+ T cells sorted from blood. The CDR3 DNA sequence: TGTGCCACCAGTGATTTAGGGGACCGGCCAGCTTTCTTT. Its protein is CATSDLGDRPAFF.